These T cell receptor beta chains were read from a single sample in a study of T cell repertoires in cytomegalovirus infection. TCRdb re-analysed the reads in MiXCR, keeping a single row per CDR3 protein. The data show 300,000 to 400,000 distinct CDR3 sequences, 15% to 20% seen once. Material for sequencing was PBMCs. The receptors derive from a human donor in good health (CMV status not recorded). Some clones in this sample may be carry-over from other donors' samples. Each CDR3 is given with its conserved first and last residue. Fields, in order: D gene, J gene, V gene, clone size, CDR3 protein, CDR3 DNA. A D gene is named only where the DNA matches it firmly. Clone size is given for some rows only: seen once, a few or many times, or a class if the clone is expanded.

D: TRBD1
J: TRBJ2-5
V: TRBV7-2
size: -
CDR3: CASSLVGQGAPQETQYF
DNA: TGTGCCAGCAGCTTAGTGGGACAGGGGGCCCCCCAAGAGACCCAGTACTTC

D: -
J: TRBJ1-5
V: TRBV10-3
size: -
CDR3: CAIRDTGIQPQHF
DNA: TGTGCCATCAGAGACACAGGTATTCAGCCCCAGCATTTT

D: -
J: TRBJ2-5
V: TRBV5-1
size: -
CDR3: CASTRAGGETQYF
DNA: TGCGCCAGCACGAGGGCCGGCGGGGAGACCCAGTACTTC

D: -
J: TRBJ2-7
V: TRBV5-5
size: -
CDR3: CASSPEGLPNYEQYF
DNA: TGTGCCAGCAGCCCGGAGGGACTCCCTAACTACGAGCAGTACTTC

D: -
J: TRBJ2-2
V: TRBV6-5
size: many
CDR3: CASSYSIRNTGELFF
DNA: TGTGCCAGCAGTTACTCGATCCGGAACACCGGGGAGCTGTTTTTT

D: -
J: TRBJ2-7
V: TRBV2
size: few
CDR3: CASPGNGYEQYF
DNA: TGTGCCAGCCCCGGGAACGGCTACGAGCAGTACTTC

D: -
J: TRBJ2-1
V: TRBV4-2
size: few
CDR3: CASSQEGTVVYNEQFF
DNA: TGTGCCAGCAGCCAAGAGGGAACAGTAGTCTACAATGAGCAGTTCTTC

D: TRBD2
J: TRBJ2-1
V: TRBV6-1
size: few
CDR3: CASKPSGRGEQFF
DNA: TGTGCCAGCAAGCCTAGCGGGAGGGGTGAGCAGTTCTTC

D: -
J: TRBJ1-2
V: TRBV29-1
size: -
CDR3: CSVEGGPGYTF
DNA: TGCAGCGTTGAAGGTGGGCCCGGCTACACCTTC

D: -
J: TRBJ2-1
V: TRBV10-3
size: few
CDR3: CAISERDHEQFF
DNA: TGTGCCATCAGTGAGCGGGATCATGAGCAGTTCTTC

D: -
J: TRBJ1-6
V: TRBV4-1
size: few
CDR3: CASSVQTGNSPLHF
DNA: TGCGCCAGCAGCGTTCAAACGGGAAATTCACCCCTCCACTTT

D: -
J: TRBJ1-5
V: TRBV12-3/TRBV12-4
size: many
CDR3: CASSRRENQPQHF
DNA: TGTGCCAGCAGCCGCCGGGAGAATCAGCCCCAGCATTTT

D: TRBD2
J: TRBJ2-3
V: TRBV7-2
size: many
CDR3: CASSFPSGRDTQYF
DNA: TGTGCCAGCAGCTTCCCTAGCGGTAGAGATACGCAGTATTTT

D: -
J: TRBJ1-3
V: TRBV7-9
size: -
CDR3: CASSLILGSSGNTIYF
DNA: TGTGCCAGCAGCTTGATACTTGGAAGCTCTGGAAACACCATATATTTT

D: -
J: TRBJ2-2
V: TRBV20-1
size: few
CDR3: CSVCDSNTGELFF
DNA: TGCAGTGTGTGTGATTCGAACACCGGGGAGCTGTTTTTT

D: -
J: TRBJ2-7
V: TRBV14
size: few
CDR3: CASSQDRRGLSYEQYF
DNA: TGTGCCAGCAGCCAAGATCGCAGGGGCCTTTCCTACGAGCAGTACTTC

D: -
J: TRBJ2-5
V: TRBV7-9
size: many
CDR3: CASSLVRVQETQYF
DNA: TGTGCCAGCAGCTTAGTACGCGTCCAAGAGACCCAGTACTTC

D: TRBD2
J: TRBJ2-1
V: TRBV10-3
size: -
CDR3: CATRSGLARDEQFF
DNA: TGTGCCACCAGATCGGGACTAGCGAGGGATGAGCAGTTCTTC

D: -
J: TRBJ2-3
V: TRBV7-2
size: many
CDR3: CASSPFGDTQYF
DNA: TGTGCCAGCAGCCCTTTCGGAGATACGCAGTATTTT

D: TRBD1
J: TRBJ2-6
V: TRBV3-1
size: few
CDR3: CASSRPGQGGVGANVLTF
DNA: TGTGCCAGCAGCAGACCGGGACAGGGGGGAGTGGGGGCCAACGTCCTGACTTTC

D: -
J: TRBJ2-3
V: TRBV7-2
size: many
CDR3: CASSLAGGPVDTQYF
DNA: TGTGCCAGCAGCTTAGCGGGGGGGCCCGTGGATACGCAGTATTTT

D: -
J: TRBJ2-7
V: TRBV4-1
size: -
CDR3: CASSRFAGSGGEGFYEQYF
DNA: TGCGCCAGCAGCCGATTTGCCGGTTCGGGCGGCGAGGGGTTCTACGAGCAGTACTTC

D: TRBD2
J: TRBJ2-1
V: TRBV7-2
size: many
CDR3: CASSAGLAATYNEQFF
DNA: TGTGCCAGCAGCGCCGGACTAGCAGCCACCTACAATGAGCAGTTCTTC

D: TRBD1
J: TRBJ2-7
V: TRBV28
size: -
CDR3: CASRRQGVAYEQYF
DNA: TGTGCCAGCAGGAGGCAGGGGGTTGCCTACGAGCAGTACTTC

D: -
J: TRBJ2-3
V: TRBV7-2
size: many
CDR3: CASSLKWSSRDTQYF
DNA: TGTGCCAGCAGCTTAAAGTGGTCTTCCAGAGATACGCAGTATTTT

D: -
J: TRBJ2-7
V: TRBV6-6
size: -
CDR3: CASEDSLSYEQYF
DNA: TGTGCCAGCGAGGACAGCCTCTCCTACGAGCAGTACTTC

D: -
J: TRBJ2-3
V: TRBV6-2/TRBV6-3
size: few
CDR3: CASSSTLVRGAYTDTQYF
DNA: TGTGCCAGCAGTAGCACCCTCGTCCGGGGGGCGTACACAGATACGCAGTATTTT

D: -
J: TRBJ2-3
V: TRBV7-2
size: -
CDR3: CASRLRSGTDTQYF
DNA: TGTGCCAGCAGGTTGCGGTCCGGCACAGATACGCAGTATTTT

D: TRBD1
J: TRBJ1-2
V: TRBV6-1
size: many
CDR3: CASSRRLRDRGGYTF
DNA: TGTGCCAGCAGCCGTCGGCTCCGGGACAGGGGTGGCTACACCTTC

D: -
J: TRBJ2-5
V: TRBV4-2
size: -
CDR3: CASSQGDRTQETQYF
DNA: TGTGCCAGCAGCCAAGGTGATCGGACACAAGAGACCCAGTACTTC

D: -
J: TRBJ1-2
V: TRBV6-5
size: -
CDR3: CASSYSIPPRLTNYGYTF
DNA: TGTGCCAGCAGTTACTCGATCCCCCCGCGCCTTACTAACTATGGCTACACCTTC

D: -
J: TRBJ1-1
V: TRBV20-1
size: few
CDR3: CSSLRGQSGTEAFF
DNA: TGCAGTTCCCTCCGGGGCCAAAGCGGCACTGAAGCTTTCTTT

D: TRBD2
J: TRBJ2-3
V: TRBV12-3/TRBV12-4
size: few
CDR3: CASSSPGLRTDTQYF
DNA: TGTGCCAGCAGCTCCCCGGGACTACGCACAGATACGCAGTATTTT

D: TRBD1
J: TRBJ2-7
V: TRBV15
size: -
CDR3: CATSIRDRGYEQYF
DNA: TGTGCCACCAGCATAAGGGACAGGGGCTACGAGCAGTACTTC

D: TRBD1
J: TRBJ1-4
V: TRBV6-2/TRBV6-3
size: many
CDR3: CASSYTIRFLDRVREKLFF
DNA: TGTGCCAGCAGTTATACCATCCGCTTTCTCGACAGGGTGCGGGAAAAACTGTTTTTT

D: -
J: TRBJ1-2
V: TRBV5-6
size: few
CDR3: CASSSRDWYGYTF
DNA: TGTGCCAGCAGCTCTCGGGATTGGTATGGCTACACCTTC

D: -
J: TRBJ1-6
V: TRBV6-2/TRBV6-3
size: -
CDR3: CASSRYEVGDSPLHF
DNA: TGTGCCAGCAGTCGCTACGAGGTAGGGGATTCACCCCTCCACTTT

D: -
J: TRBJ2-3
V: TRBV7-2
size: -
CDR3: CASSPPRFANTDTQYF
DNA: TGTGCCAGCAGCCCCCCGCGTTTCGCGAACACAGATACGCAGTATTTT

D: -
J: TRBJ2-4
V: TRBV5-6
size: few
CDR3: CASSSQGAKNIQYF
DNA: TGTGCCAGCAGCTCTCAGGGGGCCAAAAACATTCAGTACTTC

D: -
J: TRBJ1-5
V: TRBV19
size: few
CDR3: CASSIGGSGANQPQHF
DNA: TGTGCCAGTAGTATTGGAGGTTCGGGAGCAAATCAGCCCCAGCATTTT

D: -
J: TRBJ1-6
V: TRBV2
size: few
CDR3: CASSDAPSSYNSPLHF
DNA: TGTGCCAGCAGTGACGCGCCAAGCTCCTATAATTCACCCCTCCACTTT

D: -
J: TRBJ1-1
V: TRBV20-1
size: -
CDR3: CSAIDPGYTEAFF
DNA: TGCAGTGCCATCGACCCCGGCTACACTGAAGCTTTCTTT

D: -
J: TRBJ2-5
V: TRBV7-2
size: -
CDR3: CASSVVRETQYF
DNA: TGTGCCAGCAGCGTAGTCCGGGAGACCCAGTACTTC

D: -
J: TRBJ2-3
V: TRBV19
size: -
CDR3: CASSIRGAPDTQYF
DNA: TGTGCCAGTAGTATACGGGGGGCCCCAGATACGCAGTATTTT

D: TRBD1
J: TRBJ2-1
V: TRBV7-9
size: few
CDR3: CASSSDRALNEQFF
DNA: TGTGCCAGCAGCTCGGACAGGGCGCTGAATGAGCAGTTCTTC

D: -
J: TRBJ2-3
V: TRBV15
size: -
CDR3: CATSKIGDTQYF
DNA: TGTGCCACCAGCAAAATCGGGGATACGCAGTATTTT

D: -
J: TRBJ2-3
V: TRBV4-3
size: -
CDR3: CASSQDKWDGTDTQYF
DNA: TGCGCCAGCAGCCAAGATAAGTGGGACGGCACAGATACGCAGTATTTT

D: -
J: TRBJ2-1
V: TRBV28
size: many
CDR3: CASSLLSREQFF
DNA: TGTGCCAGCAGTTTATTAAGTCGCGAGCAGTTCTTC

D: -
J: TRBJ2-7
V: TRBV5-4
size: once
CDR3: CASSLRLYEQYF
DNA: TGTGCCAGCAGCTTGCGCTTATACGAGCAGTACTTC

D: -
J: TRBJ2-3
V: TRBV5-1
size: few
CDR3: CASSRGLFSGPSDTQYF
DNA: TGCGCCAGCAGCAGGGGCCTCTTCAGCGGACCATCAGATACGCAGTATTTT